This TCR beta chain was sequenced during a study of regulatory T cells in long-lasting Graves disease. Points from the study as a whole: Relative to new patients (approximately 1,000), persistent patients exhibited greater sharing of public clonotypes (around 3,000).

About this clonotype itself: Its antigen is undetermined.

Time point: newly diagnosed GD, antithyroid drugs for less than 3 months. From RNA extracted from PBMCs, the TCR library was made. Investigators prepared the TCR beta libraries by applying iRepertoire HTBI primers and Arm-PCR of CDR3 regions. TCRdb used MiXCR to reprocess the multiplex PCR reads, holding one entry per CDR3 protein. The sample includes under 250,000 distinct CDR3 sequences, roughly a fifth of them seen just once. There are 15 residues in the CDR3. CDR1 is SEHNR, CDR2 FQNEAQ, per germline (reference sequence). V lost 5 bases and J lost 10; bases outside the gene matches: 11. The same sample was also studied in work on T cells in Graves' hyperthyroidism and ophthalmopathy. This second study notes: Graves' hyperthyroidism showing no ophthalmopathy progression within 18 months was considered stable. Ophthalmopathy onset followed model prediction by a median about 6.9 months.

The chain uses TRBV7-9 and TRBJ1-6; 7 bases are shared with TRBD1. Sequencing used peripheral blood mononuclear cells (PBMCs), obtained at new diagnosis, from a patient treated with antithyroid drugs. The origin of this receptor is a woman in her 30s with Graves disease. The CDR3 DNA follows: TGTGCCAGCAGCCGTCAAGGACAGGTTTACTCACCCCTCCACTTT. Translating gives CASSRQGQVYSPLHF.